This TCR beta chain was identified during a study of cytomegalovirus exposure and HLA in healthy donors. Primers for the PCR totalled 60 Vbeta and 13 Jbeta. Assay: immunoSEQ multiplex PCR; the TCRdb copy retains only in-frame clones and omits some. The profile covers 130,000 to 150,000 clones, with around 72% appearing a single time and roughly 2.1% taken by the ten largest. Germline V gene data show CDR1 as MNHNS and CDR2 as SASEGT. The CDR3 extends over 14 amino acids. In regard to this clone: Its antigen remains unidentified.

Study-level findings and limits: For TCR beta chains, V- and J-gene trimming was later linked to a missense DCLRE1C variant. In a later analysis, across HLA loci, associated TCR counts were highest for DRB1, lowest for HLA-C. Cytomegalovirus association was assigned to about 150 TCR beta chains.

The origin of this receptor is a man in his forties or fifties in good health and CMV-seronegative. Input material: PBMCs. The chain uses TRBV6-1 and TRBJ2-5; tentatively, D is TRBD1 (6 bases). The last part of the DNA fits TRBJ2-7 better; the J call may be wrong. CDR3 sequence (DNA): TGTGCCAGCAGTGATCAGGGGATCTCCTACGAGCAGTACTTC. Translation: CASSDQGISYEQYF.